Below are 8 T cell receptor beta chains sequenced from a single sample in a study of blood T cell repertoires in COVID-19. Some clones are missing from TCRdb's copy, which holds only in-frame ones; the method was immunoSEQ multiplex PCR. Of 200,000 to 250,000 clones in the sample, roughly 84% were seen once. Sequencing was done on a sample of peripheral blood. All receptors come from a man aged 45 to 65 with COVID-19, enrolled during active disease.

The chain recombines TRBV5-6 with TRBJ1-5, with 10 bases aligning to TRBD1. In germline, CDR1 is SGHDT, CDR2 YYEEEE. CDR3 size: 17 residues. V lost 2 bases and J lost 1; bases outside the gene matches: 6. This CDR3 is CASSFWTGGLSNQPQHF. In nucleotides, the CDR3 is TGTGCCAGCAGCTTTTGGACAGGGGGTTTAAGCAATCAGCCCCAGCATTTT.

The gene calls are TRBV18 and TRBJ2-7, with 10 nucleotides matching TRBD1. The V gene end was trimmed by 4 bases and the J gene end by 5 bases; junction bases not matched to a gene: 8. The germline V gene encodes CDR1 KGHSH and CDR2 LQKENI. This CDR3 spans 15 amino acids. This chain's CDR3 is CASSRGTGDSNEQYF. In nucleotides, the CDR3 is TGTGCCAGCTCACGAGGGACAGGGGATTCAAACGAGCAGTACTTC.

The rearrangement uses TRBV6-5 and TRBJ2-3; TRBD1 agrees at 7 bases. CDR1 is MNHEY and CDR2 is SVGAGI in the germline V gene. The length of the CDR3 is 15 residues. Trimming took 2 bases from V and 1 from J; bases not matched to a gene: 3. The CDR3 sequence is CASSYQGVGTDTQYF. The CDR3, as DNA: TGTGCCAGCAGTTACCAGGGGGTGGGCACAGATACGCAGTATTTT.

A word on this clone: The sample holds other DNA sequences that translate to the same CDR3. This chain uses TRBV10-3 with TRBJ2-2; tentatively, D is TRBD2 (6 bases). Trimming shortened V by 2 bases and J by 5 bases, and 9 bases separated the two germline ends. Germline V CDR1 and CDR2: ENHRY, SYGVKD. The CDR3 loop spans 14 amino acids. The CDR3 region has the DNA TGTGCCATCAGTGAGACCGGGGGTACCGGGGAGCTGTTTTTT. Its translation is CAISETGGTGELFF.

The chain carries TRBV6-5 and TRBJ2-1, with 7 nucleotides matching TRBD2. After removal of 4 bases from V and 10 bases from J, the junction contained 10 bases not matched to a gene. In germline, CDR1 is MNHEY, CDR2 SVGAGI. The CDR3 totals 14 residues. CDR3 DNA sequence: TGTGCCAGCAGTTCAGCGGGGTGGGCAGGGGAGCAGTTCTTC. It yields the protein CASSSAGWAGEQFF.

This clone has only one observation. The rearrangement links TRBV11-2 to TRBJ2-7; 7 positions match TRBD1. The CDR3 runs 17 residues. Germline trimming cut 4 bases from V and 6 bases from J; bases unmatched to any gene: 18. Germline V gene sequence: CDR1 SGHAT, CDR2 FQNNGV. CDR3 sequence reads: CASSSPKTAGGLGEQYF. The CDR3 bases are TGTGCCAGCAGCTCCCCAAAAACCGCAGGGGGTTTGGGCGAGCAGTACTTC.

V usage is TRBV2 and J usage is TRBJ1-5, with D possibly matching TRBD1 (5 bases). CDR1 and CDR2 from the germline V gene are SNHLY and FYNNEI. V was pared by 6 bases and J by 7 bases, with 16 bases between. The CDR3 consists of 14 residues. DNA for the CDR3: TGTGCCAGCAGAGCCGGAAGCGGGGGGCAGCCCCAGCATTTT. Amino acid sequence: CASRAGSGGQPQHF.

The V and J genes are TRBV7-9 and TRBJ2-5; 9 bases match TRBD2. In germline, CDR1 is SEHNR, CDR2 FQNEAQ (reference sequence). The CDR3 totals 15 residues. Trimming removed 5 bases from V and 3 bases from J; junction bases left unmatched: 7. CDR3 protein: CASSPKREEEETQYF. The CDR3 nucleotides are TGTGCCAGCAGCCCGAAGCGGGAGGAGGAAGAGACCCAGTACTTC.